A selection of T cell receptor beta chains follows, all from one sample in a study of spatial heterogeneity in lung cancer. TCRdb independently ran MiXCR on the 5' RACE reads; one entry per CDR3 protein. The sample records approximately 81,000 distinct CDR3 sequences, roughly an eighth being singletons. Material: PBMCs, obtained at surgery. The receptor source for this set is a male donor with early-stage non-small cell lung cancer. Each CDR3 is given with its conserved first and last residue. D genes are given only for firm matches. Rows may omit the clone size; those that give it use once, few, many or a size class.

TRBJ2-3,-,-,TRBV20-1,12,TGCAGTGCTAGGGGGTACACAGATACGCAGTATTTT,CSARGYTDTQYF
TRBJ2-3,many,-,TRBV7-9,15,TGTGCCAGCACCCTGCCAGAGTCGGGCACAGATACGCAGTATTTT,CASTLPESGTDTQYF
TRBJ2-2,-,-,TRBV7-2,15,TGTGCCAGCAGCTTCACAGGATCGAACACCGGGGAGCTGTTTTTT,CASSFTGSNTGELFF
TRBJ1-2,-,-,TRBV10-3,12,TGTGCCATCAGATACGACAGCTATGGCTACACCTTC,CAIRYDSYGYTF
TRBJ1-3,once,-,TRBV5-1,12,TGCGCCAGCAGCCCGGAGGGAAACACCATATATTTT,CASSPEGNTIYF
TRBJ2-3,few,-,TRBV2,15,TGTGCCAGCAGTGAAGCGAGGAGCACGACAGATACGCAGTATTTT,CASSEARSTTDTQYF
TRBJ2-3,few,-,TRBV2,15,TGTGCCCTCTACCTTAGGGTTGAGGGTACAGATACGCAGTATTTT,CALYLRVEGTDTQYF
TRBJ1-2,many,-,TRBV3-1,15,TGTGCCAGCAGCGACGCAGGGGAATCTAACTATGGCTACACCTTC,CASSDAGESNYGYTF
TRBJ1-5,-,-,TRBV19,14,TGTGCCAGTAGTAAGTGGGATGGCAATCAGCCCCAGCATTTT,CASSKWDGNQPQHF
TRBJ2-3,-,TRBD2,TRBV2,18,TGTGCCAGCAGTCAAGGGCTAGCGGGGCCGTACGGGCCAGATACGCAGTATTTT,CASSQGLAGPYGPDTQYF
TRBJ2-3,-,TRBD1,TRBV18,16,TGTGCCAGCTCACCACCGACAGGGGGAAGCACAGATACGCAGTATTTT,CASSPPTGGSTDTQYF
TRBJ1-5,many,TRBD1,TRBV6-6,14,TGTGCCAGCACAAATCACAGGGGGGGTCAGCCCCAGCATTTT,CASTNHRGGQPQHF
TRBJ2-2,-,-,TRBV7-6,14,TGTGCCAGCCCGGGACCTACGAACACCGGGGAGCTGTTTTTT,CASPGPTNTGELFF
TRBJ1-5,-,-,TRBV30,13,TGTGCCTGGAGTACTCACAGGAACCAGCCCCAGCATTTT,CAWSTHRNQPQHF
TRBJ1-2,-,TRBD1,TRBV12-3/TRBV12-4,13,TGTGCCAGCAGTTCTTCAGGGGGCTATGGCTACACCTTC,CASSSSGGYGYTF
TRBJ2-3,-,-,TRBV2,14,TGTGCCAATACAGGGTCCGGCATGACAGATACGCAGTATTTT,CANTGSGMTDTQYF
TRBJ2-2,-,TRBD2,TRBV20-1,17,TGCAGTGCTCCAGACCCTAGCGGGGGGGCCCGGGCCGGGGAGCTGTTTTTT,CSAPDPSGGARAGELFF
TRBJ2-6,-,-,TRBV5-6,15,TGTGCCAGCAGCTTGGACGGGGCGGGGGCCAACGTCCTGACTTTC,CASSLDGAGANVLTF
TRBJ1-2,-,-,TRBV29-1,15,TGCAGCGTTGATGCTTGGGCAGGAGCTAACTATGGCTACACCTTC,CSVDAWAGANYGYTF
TRBJ1-5,-,-,TRBV10-3,13,TGTGCCATCGGGGAGGCAGAAAACCAGCCCCAGCATTTT,CAIGEAENQPQHF
TRBJ2-1,few,-,TRBV9,14,TGTGCCAGCAGCGCCGAACCCCTCTACAATGAGCAGTTCTTC,CASSAEPLYNEQFF
TRBJ2-3,-,-,TRBV7-9,13,TGTGCCAGCAGCTTCCCGGCCACAGATACGCAGTATTTT,CASSFPATDTQYF